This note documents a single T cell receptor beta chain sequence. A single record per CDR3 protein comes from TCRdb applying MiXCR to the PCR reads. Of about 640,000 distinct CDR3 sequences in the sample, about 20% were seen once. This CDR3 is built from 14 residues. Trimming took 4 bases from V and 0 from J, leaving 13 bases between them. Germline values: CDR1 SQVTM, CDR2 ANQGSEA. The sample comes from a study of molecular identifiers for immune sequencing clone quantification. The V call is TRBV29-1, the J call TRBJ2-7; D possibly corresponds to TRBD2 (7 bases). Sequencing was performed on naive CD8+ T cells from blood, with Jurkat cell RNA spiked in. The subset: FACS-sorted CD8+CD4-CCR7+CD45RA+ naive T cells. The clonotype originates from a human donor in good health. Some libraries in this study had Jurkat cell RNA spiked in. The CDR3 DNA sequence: TGCAGCGTTGGGGGGAGGGGGAGCTCCTACGAGCAGTACTTC. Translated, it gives CSVGGRGSSYEQYF.